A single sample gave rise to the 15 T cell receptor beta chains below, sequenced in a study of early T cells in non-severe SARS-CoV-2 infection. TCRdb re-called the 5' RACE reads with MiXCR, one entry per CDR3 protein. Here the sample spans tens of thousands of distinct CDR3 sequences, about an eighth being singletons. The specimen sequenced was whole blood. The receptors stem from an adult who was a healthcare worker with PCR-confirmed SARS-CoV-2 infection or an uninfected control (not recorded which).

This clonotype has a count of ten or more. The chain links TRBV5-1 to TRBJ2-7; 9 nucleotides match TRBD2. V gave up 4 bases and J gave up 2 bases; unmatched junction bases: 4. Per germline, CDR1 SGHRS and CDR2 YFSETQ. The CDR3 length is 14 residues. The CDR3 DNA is TGCGCCAGCAGCCCAGGACTAGCGACCTACGAGCAGTACTTC. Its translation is CASSPGLATYEQYF. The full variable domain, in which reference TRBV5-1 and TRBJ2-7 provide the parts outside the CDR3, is KAGVTQTPRYLIKTRGQQVTLSCSPISGHRSVSWYQQTPGQGLQFLFEYFSETQRNKGNFPGRFSGRQFSNSRSEMNVSTLELGDSALYLCASSPGLATYEQYFGPGTRLTVT.

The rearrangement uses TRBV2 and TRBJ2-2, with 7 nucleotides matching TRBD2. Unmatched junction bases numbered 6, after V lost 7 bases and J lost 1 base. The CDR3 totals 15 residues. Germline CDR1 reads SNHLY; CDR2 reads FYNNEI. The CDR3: CASTWTRGNTGELFF. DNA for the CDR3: TGTGCCAGCACCTGGACTAGGGGGAACACCGGGGAGCTGTTTTTT.

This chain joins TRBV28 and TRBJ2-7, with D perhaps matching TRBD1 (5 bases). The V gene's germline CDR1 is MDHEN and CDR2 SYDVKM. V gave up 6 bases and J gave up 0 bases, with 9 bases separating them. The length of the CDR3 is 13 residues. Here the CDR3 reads CASSRQPSYEQYF. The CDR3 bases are TGTGCCAGCAGCCGACAGCCCTCCTACGAGCAGTACTTC.

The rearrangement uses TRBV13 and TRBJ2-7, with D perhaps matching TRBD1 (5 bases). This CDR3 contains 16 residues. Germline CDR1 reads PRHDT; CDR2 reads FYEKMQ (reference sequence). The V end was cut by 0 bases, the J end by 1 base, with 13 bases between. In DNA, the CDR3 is TGTGCCAGCAGCTTAGGCCAGGGCCGAGGATCCTACGAGCAGTACTTC. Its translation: CASSLGQGRGSYEQYF. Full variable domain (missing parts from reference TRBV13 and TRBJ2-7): AAGVIQSPRHLIKEKRETATLKCYPIPRHDTVYWYQQGPGQDPQFLISFYEKMQSDKGSIPDRFSAQQFSDYHSELNMSSLELGDSALYFCASSLGQGRGSYEQYFGPGTRLTVT.

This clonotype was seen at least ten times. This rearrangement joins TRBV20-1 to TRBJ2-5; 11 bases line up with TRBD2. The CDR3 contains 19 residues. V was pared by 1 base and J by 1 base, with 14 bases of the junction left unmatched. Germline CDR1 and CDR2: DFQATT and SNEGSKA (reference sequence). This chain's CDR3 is CSARGLLAGDRLPQETQYF. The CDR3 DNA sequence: TGCAGTGCTAGAGGCTTACTAGCGGGAGACCGATTACCCCAAGAGACCCAGTACTTC.

The CDR3 sequence is CSARGGDGYTF. CDR3 sequence (DNA): TGCAGCGCCCGCGGAGGGGATGGCTACACCTTC. This sequence joins TRBV29-1 and TRBJ1-2; a possible D gene is TRBD1 (5 bases). The CDR3 extends over 11 amino acids. In germline, CDR1 is SQVTM, CDR2 ANQGSEA. The V and J ends lost 7 bases and 6 bases respectively, with 12 bases between them.

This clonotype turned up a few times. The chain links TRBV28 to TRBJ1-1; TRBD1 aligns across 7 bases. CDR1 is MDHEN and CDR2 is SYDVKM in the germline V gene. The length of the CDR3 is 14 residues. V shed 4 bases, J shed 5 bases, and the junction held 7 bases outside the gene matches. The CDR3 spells CASSSTGEGTEAFF. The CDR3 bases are TGTGCCAGCAGTTCAACAGGGGAAGGGACTGAAGCTTTCTTT.

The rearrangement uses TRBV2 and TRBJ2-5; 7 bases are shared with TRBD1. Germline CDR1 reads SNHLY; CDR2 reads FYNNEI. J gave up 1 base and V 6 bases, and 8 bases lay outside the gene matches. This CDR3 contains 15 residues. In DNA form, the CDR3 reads TGTGCCAGCAGAAGGACAGGAAGTGGCCAAGAGACCCAGTACTTC. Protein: CASRRTGSGQETQYF. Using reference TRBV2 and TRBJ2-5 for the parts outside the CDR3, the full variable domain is EPEVTQTPSHQVTQMGQEVILRCVPISNHLYFYWYRQILGQKVEFLVSFYNNEISEKSEIFDDQFSVERPDGSNFTLKIRSTKLEDSAMYFCASRRTGSGQETQYFGPGTRLLVL.

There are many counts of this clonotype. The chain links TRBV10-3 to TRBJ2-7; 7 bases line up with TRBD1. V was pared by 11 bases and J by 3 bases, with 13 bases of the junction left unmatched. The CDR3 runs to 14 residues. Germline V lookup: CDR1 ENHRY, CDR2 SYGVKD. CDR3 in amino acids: CAHSYRTGVYEQYF. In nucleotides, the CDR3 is TGTGCCCATTCCTACAGGACAGGCGTCTACGAGCAGTACTTC.

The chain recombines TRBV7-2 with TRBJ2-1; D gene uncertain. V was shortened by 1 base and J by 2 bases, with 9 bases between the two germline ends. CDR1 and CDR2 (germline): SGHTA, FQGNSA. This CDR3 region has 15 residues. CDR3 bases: TGTGCCAGCAGCTTAGACCGGAACACCTACAATGAGCAGTTCTTC. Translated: CASSLDRNTYNEQFF.

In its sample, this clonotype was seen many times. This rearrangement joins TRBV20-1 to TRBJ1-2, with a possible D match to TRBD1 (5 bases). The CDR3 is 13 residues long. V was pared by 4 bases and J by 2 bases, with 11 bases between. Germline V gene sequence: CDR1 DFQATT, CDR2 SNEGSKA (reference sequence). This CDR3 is CSATDSVNYGYTF. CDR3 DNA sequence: TGCAGTGCTACCGACAGCGTGAACTATGGCTACACCTTC.

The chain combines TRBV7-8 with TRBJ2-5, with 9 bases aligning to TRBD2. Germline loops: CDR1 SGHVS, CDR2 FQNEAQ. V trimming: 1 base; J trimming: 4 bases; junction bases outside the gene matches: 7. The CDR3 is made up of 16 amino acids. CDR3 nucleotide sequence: TGTGCCAGCAGCTTAGAGCTAGCGGGAACCGGAGAGACCCAGTACTTC. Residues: CASSLELAGTGETQYF.

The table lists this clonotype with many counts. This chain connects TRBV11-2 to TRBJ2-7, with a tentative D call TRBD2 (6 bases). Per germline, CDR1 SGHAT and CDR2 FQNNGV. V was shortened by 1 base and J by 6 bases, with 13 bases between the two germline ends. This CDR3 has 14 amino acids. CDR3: CASSLAGTAGEQYF. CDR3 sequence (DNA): TGTGCCAGCAGCTTAGCTGGGACTGCGGGCGAGCAGTACTTC.

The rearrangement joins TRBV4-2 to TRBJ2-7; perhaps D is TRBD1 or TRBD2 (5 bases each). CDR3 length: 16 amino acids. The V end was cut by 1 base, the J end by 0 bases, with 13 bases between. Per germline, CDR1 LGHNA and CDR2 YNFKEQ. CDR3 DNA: TGTGCCAGCAGCCAAGCGGCACGGGACCGCTCCTACGAGCAGTACTTC. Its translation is CASSQAARDRSYEQYF.

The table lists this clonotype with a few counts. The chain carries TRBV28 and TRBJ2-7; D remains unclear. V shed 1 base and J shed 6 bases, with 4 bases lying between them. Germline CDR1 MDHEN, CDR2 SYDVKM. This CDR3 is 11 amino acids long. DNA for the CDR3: TGTGCCAGCAGTTTATCGCGCGAGCAGTACTTC. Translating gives CASSLSREQYF. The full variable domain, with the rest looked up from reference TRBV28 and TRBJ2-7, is DVKVTQSSRYLVKRTGEKVFLECVQDMDHENMFWYRQDPGLGLRLIYFSYDVKMKEKGDIPEGYSVSREKKERFSLILESASTNQTSMYLCASSLSREQYFGPGTRLTVT.